These 24 T cell receptor beta chains share one sample of origin, sequenced in a study of neurological immune-mediated disorders. MiXCR, applied by TCRdb to the 5' RACE reads, yields one record per CDR3 protein. This sample has around 60,000 distinct CDR3 sequences, with around 10% found just once. Regarding time point: longitudinal time-point 1 (baseline). Sequencing was done on a sample of PBMCs. The receptors here all came from a male donor with HTLV-1-associated myelopathy (HAM/TSP).

This clonotype was counted at least ten times. The V gene is TRBV5-5, the J gene TRBJ2-7; possible D gene TRBD1, 5 bases. V dropped 4 bases and J dropped 5 bases, with 16 bases sitting between them. Per germline, CDR1 SGHKS and CDR2 YYEKEE (reference sequence). The CDR3 runs to 14 residues. In DNA form, the CDR3 reads TGTGCCAGCAGCCTCGGTGTGGGGCTGAACGAGCAGTACTTC. Residues: CASSLGVGLNEQYF.

This clonotype was counted at least ten times. V usage is TRBV11-2 and J usage is TRBJ1-3; D remains unclear. Germline-derived CDR1 and CDR2 are SGHAT and FQNNGV. The V end lost 4 bases, the J end lost 2 bases, and 6 bases lay between the germline ends. The CDR3 loop spans 13 amino acids. CDR3 in amino acids: CASSSGPGNTIYF. As DNA, the CDR3 is TGTGCCAGCAGCTCGGGTCCTGGAAACACCATATATTTT.

The table lists this clonotype with many counts. V and J are TRBV20-1 and TRBJ1-1, with TRBD1 matching 10 bases. The junction had 9 bases not matched to a gene; V was cut back by 5 bases and J by 6 bases. The CDR3 loop spans 14 amino acids. Germline CDR1 DFQATT, CDR2 SNEGSKA (reference sequence). DNA of the CDR3: TGCAGTGCTGAGCGGACAGGGGGTAGATCTGAAGCTTTCTTT. Translated, it gives CSAERTGGRSEAFF.

In this sample, this clonotype turned up many times. This chain links TRBV6-6 with TRBJ1-1, with D possibly being TRBD1 (6 bases). Looked up from germline, CDR1 is MNHNY and CDR2 is SVGAGI (reference sequence). The length of the CDR3 is 14 residues. Trimming pared 6 bases from V and 0 bases from J, leaving 11 bases between. CDR3 sequence (DNA): TGTGCCAGCAGCCTCAGGGGTCTGAACACTGAAGCTTTCTTT. As protein: CASSLRGLNTEAFF.

The genes are TRBV20-1 and TRBJ1-5, with D unclear. The CDR3 runs 13 residues. CDR1 is DFQATT and CDR2 is SNEGSKA in the germline V gene (reference sequence). V was shortened by 5 bases and J by 3 bases, with 11 bases between the two germline ends. DNA for the CDR3: TGCAGTGCTCTTGGACGGATCAATCAGCCCCAGCATTTT. Residues: CSALGRINQPQHF.

This clonotype occurred many times. V usage is TRBV15 and J usage is TRBJ2-3; D is ambiguous. V lost 0 bases to trimming and J lost 4 bases, with 8 bases between them. The CDR3 loop spans 14 amino acids. Looked up from germline, CDR1 is LNHNV and CDR2 is YYDKDF (reference sequence). DNA for the CDR3: TGTGCCACCAGCAGAGATGCAATAGCAGATACGCAGTATTTT. Translation gives CATSRDAIADTQYF.

This clonotype has a count of ten or more. The rearrangement links TRBV7-2 to TRBJ1-1; D call uncertain. The CDR3 has 12 residues. Per the germline V gene, CDR1 is SGHTA and CDR2 is FQGNSA. Trimming pared 8 bases from V and 5 bases from J, leaving 12 bases between. DNA for the CDR3: TGTGCCAGCGCCCCGACCTGGACTGAAGCTTTCTTT. Translating gives CASAPTWTEAFF.

This clonotype was seen more than once but under ten times. This rearrangement joins TRBV29-1 to TRBJ2-3, with 7 bases matching TRBD2. The CDR3 spans 15 residues. Per the germline V gene, CDR1 is SQVTM and CDR2 is ANQGSEA. V shed 4 bases, J shed 0 bases, and the junction held 7 bases outside the gene matches. The CDR3, as DNA: TGCAGCGTTGTAGAAGCGGGGCCCAGCACAGATACGCAGTATTTT. It is translated as CSVVEAGPSTDTQYF.

The chain couples TRBV10-1 to TRBJ2-4; D not certain. The CDR3 runs to 12 residues. The germline gives CDR1 WNHNN, CDR2 SYGVQD (reference sequence). V was pared by 3 bases and J by 3 bases, with 3 bases between. Here the CDR3 DNA reads TGCGCCAGCAGTGACAGCAAAAACATTCAGTACTTC. Residues: CASSDSKNIQYF.

This clonotype has at least ten counts. CDR3 region: CASSLESQGGGSPLHF. CDR3 coding DNA: TGCGCCAGCAGCTTGGAAAGTCAGGGAGGCGGTTCACCCCTCCACTTT. The rearrangement joins TRBV5-1 to TRBJ1-6, with a possible D match to TRBD1 (5 bases). This CDR3 spans 16 amino acids. Between the trimmed V and J ends, which lost 0 bases and 9 bases, there was a span of 16 bases. Germline values: CDR1 SGHRS, CDR2 YFSETQ.

This clonotype has at least ten counts. This chain connects TRBV5-1 to TRBJ2-1, with D maybe TRBD1 (5 bases). The ends were cut back, 6 bases at V and 7 bases at J, with 8 bases in the middle. Germline V gene sequence: CDR1 SGHRS, CDR2 YFSETQ. The CDR3 loop spans 11 amino acids. The CDR3 loop is CASKRQNEQFF. The CDR3 nucleotides are TGCGCCAGCAAACGACAGAATGAGCAGTTCTTC.

Ten or more counts support this clonotype. J is TRBJ1-2 and V is TRBV5-5; D remains ambiguous. V lost 1 base and J lost 4, with 8 bases in between. Germline-derived CDR1 and CDR2 are SGHKS and YYEKEE (reference sequence). The CDR3 has 13 amino acids. CDR3 in amino acids: CASSLRGVYGYTF. Here the CDR3 DNA reads TGTGCCAGCAGCTTGCGAGGAGTCTATGGCTACACCTTC. Using reference TRBV5-5 and TRBJ1-2 for the parts outside the CDR3, the full variable domain is DAGVTQSPTHLIKTRGQQVTLRCSPISGHKSVSWYQQVLGQGPQFIFQYYEKEERGRGNFPDRFSARQFPNYSSELNVNALLLGDSALYLCASSLRGVYGYTFGSGTRLTVV.

V and J are TRBV19 and TRBJ1-1; D is unresolved. Trimming left V 0 bases short and J 11 bases short, with 13 bases between. From germline, CDR1 is LNHDA and CDR2 SQIVND (reference sequence). There are 13 residues in the CDR3. As DNA, the CDR3 is TGTGCCAGTAGTATAGACAGGTCGACGGGGGCTTTCTTT. It specifies CASSIDRSTGAFF.

CDR3 coding DNA: TGTGCCTGGAGTTACCAAAATTCACCCCTCCACTTT. This sequence encodes CAWSYQNSPLHF. V is TRBV30 and J is TRBJ1-6, with D unclear. The CDR3 covers 12 residues. Germline V CDR1 and CDR2: GTSNPN, SVGIG (reference sequence). V was clipped by 2 bases and J by 7 bases, with 6 bases between them.

The V call is TRBV7-2, the J call TRBJ1-2; D is uncertain. With 2 bases removed from V and 7 bases from J, the gap between germline ends came to 11 bases. The germline gives CDR1 SGHTA, CDR2 FQGNSA. The CDR3 is 13 residues long. CDR3 DNA: TGTACCAGCAGCTTAAACCGGGCGGGTGGCTACACCTTC. This gives the protein CTSSLNRAGGYTF.

This clonotype was seen only a few times. The chain joins TRBV19 to TRBJ2-1; the D is unclear. Germline-derived CDR1 and CDR2 are LNHDA and SQIVND (reference sequence). Between the trimmed V and J ends, which lost 3 bases and 6 bases, there was a span of 9 bases. This CDR3 region has 13 residues. CDR3 DNA: TGTGCCAGTAGTATTTGGCAAGGCAATGAGCAGTTCTTC. It translates to CASSIWQGNEQFF.

This clonotype was observed at least ten times. The chain carries TRBV20-1 and TRBJ1-5; unclear D gene. Germline loops: CDR1 DFQATT, CDR2 SNEGSKA (reference sequence). V was clipped by 0 bases and J by 7 bases, with 13 bases between them. The CDR3 length is 14 residues. CDR3 protein: CSARDRATYQPQHF. The CDR3 DNA reads as TGCAGTGCTAGAGATCGGGCTACCTACCAGCCCCAGCATTTT.

This clonotype was detected ten times or more. The chain is built from TRBV6-6 and TRBJ1-2; TRBD1 agrees at 7 bases. Germline V gene lookup returns CDR1 MNHNY and CDR2 SVGAGI (reference sequence). With V trimmed by 5 bases and J by 7 bases, 10 bases remained unmatched. The CDR3 is made up of 14 amino acids. The CDR3 spells CASSTLQGTGGYTF. The CDR3 region has the DNA TGTGCCAGCAGTACTCTACAGGGGACTGGTGGCTACACCTTC.

This clonotype was observed many times. This chain joins TRBV7-9 and TRBJ2-5; D is uncertain. V was shortened by 5 bases and J by 9 bases, with 10 bases between the two germline ends. The CDR3 is 11 residues long. Per germline, CDR1 SEHNR and CDR2 FQNEAQ (reference sequence). Written as DNA, the CDR3 is TGTGCCAGCAGCGACCGATCGGCCCAGTACTTC. Its translation is CASSDRSAQYF.

This clonotype was detected ten times or more. CDR3 nucleotides: TGTGCCAGCAGCCAGGGGCAATTGGTCGGGCAGTTCTTC. Protein sequence: CASSQGQLVGQFF. The rearrangement uses TRBV3-1 and TRBJ2-1; TRBD1 is a possible D gene (5 bases). Trimming removed 3 bases from V and 12 bases from J, with 15 bases in between. CDR3 size: 13 residues. Germline-derived CDR1 and CDR2 are LGHDT and YNNKEL (reference sequence).

J is TRBJ2-3 and V is TRBV5-6, with 11 positions matching TRBD2. This CDR3 contains 16 residues. The junction had 5 bases not matched to a gene; V was cut back by 3 bases and J by 2 bases. Germline V gene lookup returns CDR1 SGHDT and CDR2 YYEEEE. The CDR3 sequence is CASSSGTSGPTDTQYF. The CDR3 DNA is TGTGCCAGCAGCTCCGGGACTAGCGGCCCCACAGATACGCAGTATTTT.

This clonotype was detected ten times or more. The chain combines TRBV20-1 with TRBJ2-3; weak D call: TRBD1 (5 bases). This CDR3 has 16 amino acids. Trimming cost V 0 bases and J 0 bases, with 13 bases left between them. Germline assignment: CDR1 DFQATT and CDR2 SNEGSKA (reference sequence). The CDR3 region has the DNA TGCAGTGCTAGAGATAGACAGCGTAGTAGCACAGATACGCAGTATTTT. Residues: CSARDRQRSSTDTQYF.

This clonotype has at least ten counts. The genes are TRBV4-3 and TRBJ2-1; D call uncertain. This CDR3 spans 16 amino acids. Trimming shortened V by 0 bases and J by 0 bases, and 9 bases separated the two germline ends. CDR1 is LGHNA and CDR2 is YSLEER in the germline V gene. CDR3 nucleotide sequence: TGCGCCAGCAGCCAAGATAGAGATTTCTCCTACAATGAGCAGTTCTTC. Residues: CASSQDRDFSYNEQFF.

This clonotype was observed many times. The chain couples TRBV29-1 to TRBJ2-6; D is ambiguous. The CDR3 sequence is 16 residues long. Germline CDR1 is SQVTM and CDR2 is ANQGSEA. Trimming took off 3 bases at V and 1 base at J, with 13 bases between the two ends. CDR3 DNA sequence: TGCAGCGTTGAGAGTCCCATGAGGTCTGGGGCCAACGTCCTGACTTTC. This gives the protein CSVESPMRSGANVLTF.